These 18 T cell receptor beta chains came from one sample sequenced in a study of identical twins. TCRdb ran MiXCR on the 5' RACE reads and lists one entry per CDR3 protein. This sample has about 550,000 distinct CDR3 sequences; 20% to 25% occur once, and the top ten carry approximately 0.49%. These same records also appear under a second study, on yellow fever vaccine responses in identical twins.

Sequencing was carried out using CD4+ T cells sorted from blood. All receptors come from a woman aged 18-30 years in good health.

The chain has TRBV10-2 and TRBJ2-3, with 7 positions matching TRBD1. The CDR3 loop spans 17 amino acids. V gave up 4 bases and J gave up 2 bases; unmatched junction bases: 12. From germline, CDR1 is WSHSY and CDR2 SAAADI. Here the CDR3 DNA reads TGCGCCAGCAGTGGCCGGACAGGTTCCGGTGCCACAGATACGCAGTATTTT. Its protein is CASSGRTGSGATDTQYF.

A few counts support this clonotype. The chain uses TRBV20-1 and TRBJ2-7; D not certain. CDR1 and CDR2 (germline): DFQATT, SNEGSKA (reference sequence). Trimming removed 6 bases from V and 2 bases from J, with 14 bases in between. This CDR3 is built from 13 residues. The CDR3, as DNA: TGCAGTGCCAGATCCCCGGCAACCTACGAGCAGTACTTC. It translates to CSARSPATYEQYF.

This clonotype was observed a few times. The chain employs TRBV13 and TRBJ1-4; D gene unclear. This CDR3 spans 13 amino acids. Germline CDR1 is PRHDT and CDR2 is FYEKMQ (reference sequence). Trimming removed 6 bases from V and 10 bases from J, with 15 bases in between. In DNA, the CDR3 is TGTGCCAGCAGAACGGAACCTCACCCAAAACTGTTTTTT. This translates into CASRTEPHPKLFF.

The chain is built from TRBV5-6 and TRBJ2-4; 9 nucleotides agree with TRBD1. Germline loops: CDR1 SGHDT, CDR2 YYEEEE. This CDR3 contains 15 residues. The ends lost 4 bases at V and 8 bases at J; junction bases unmatched: 10. The CDR3 sequence is CASSTTGGRVYIQYF. For the CDR3, the DNA is TGTGCCAGCAGCACTACAGGGGGCAGGGTGTACATTCAGTACTTC.

This clonotype appeared a few times. The rearrangement uses TRBV5-1 and TRBJ2-1; 9 bases agree with TRBD2. The CDR3 loop spans 12 amino acids. With V trimmed by 7 bases and J by 8 bases, 4 bases remained unmatched. The germline V gene has CDR1 SGHRS and CDR2 YFSETQ. The CDR3 nucleotides are TGCGCCAGCGGACTAGCGTTCGATGAGCAGTTCTTC. Translating it yields CASGLAFDEQFF.

CDR3 sequence reads: CSARSRARGLDTQYF. The CDR3 coding sequence is TGCAGTGCTAGATCCCGGGCGAGAGGGCTCGATACGCAGTATTTT. The rearrangement links TRBV20-1 to TRBJ2-3; the D gene is possibly TRBD2 (5 bases). The CDR3 is made up of 15 amino acids. Germline V gene lookup returns CDR1 DFQATT and CDR2 SNEGSKA (reference sequence). The V gene lost 2 bases and the J gene lost 6 bases, with 18 bases spanning the gap.

This clonotype has just a few counts. This chain joins TRBV6-5 and TRBJ2-2, with D uncertain. The V and J ends lost 1 base and 6 bases respectively, with 12 bases between them. The CDR3 has 15 amino acids. Germline CDR1 is MNHEY and CDR2 is SVGAGI. The chain's CDR3 is CASSYWPEASGELFF. CDR3 in DNA: TGTGCCAGCAGTTACTGGCCAGAAGCTTCCGGGGAGCTGTTTTTT.

This clonotype was recorded a few times. The CDR3 sequence is CASTASAGGSDTQYF. CDR3 nucleotides: TGTGCCAGTACTGCTTCAGCGGGAGGATCAGATACGCAGTATTTT. V is TRBV28 and J is TRBJ2-3; 9 bases are shared with TRBD2. Unmatched junction bases numbered 11, after V lost 9 bases and J lost 4 bases. This CDR3 comprises 15 residues. Germline V CDR1 and CDR2: MDHEN, SYDVKM.

The chain uses TRBV29-1 and TRBJ2-5, with 8 bases fitting TRBD1. The V segment lost 6 bases and the J segment 5 bases; nucleotides outside the gene matches: 5. CDR1 is SQVTM, CDR2 ANQGSEA, per germline. The CDR3 is made up of 12 amino acids. Here the CDR3 reads CSVHRGVETQYF. Written as DNA, the CDR3 is TGCAGCGTCCACAGGGGGGTCGAGACCCAGTACTTC.

A few counts support this clonotype. V is TRBV7-9 and J is TRBJ2-3; TRBD2 agrees at 8 bases. Trimming took 10 bases from V and 8 from J; bases not matched to a gene: 14. Germline assignment: CDR1 SEHNR and CDR2 FQNEAQ (reference sequence). CDR3 length: 14 amino acids. The DNA of the CDR3 is TGTGCCACCGGCCTTGAAGCGGGGGCTAGTACGCAGTATTTT. This translates into CATGLEAGASTQYF.

This clonotype has only a few counts. The chain couples TRBV2 to TRBJ2-3; 12 positions match TRBD2. This CDR3 is built from 18 residues. From germline, CDR1 is SNHLY and CDR2 FYNNEI. Trimming took 7 bases from V and 6 from J; bases not matched to a gene: 17. The CDR3, as DNA: TGTGCCAGCACCCTCTTAGGGACTAGCGGGCCTGCTGTCGATACGCAGTATTTT. Translating it yields CASTLLGTSGPAVDTQYF. Using reference TRBV2 and TRBJ2-3 for the parts outside the CDR3, the full variable domain is EPEVTQTPSHQVTQMGQEVILRCVPISNHLYFYWYRQILGQKVEFLVSFYNNEISEKSEIFDDQFSVERPDGSNFTLKIRSTKLEDSAMYFCASTLLGTSGPAVDTQYFGPGTRLTVL.

V is TRBV3-1 and J is TRBJ2-1; weak D call: TRBD1 (5 bases). Between the trimmed V and J ends, which lost 1 base and 9 bases, there was a span of 13 bases. In germline, CDR1 is LGHDT, CDR2 YNNKEL (reference sequence). CDR3 size: 14 residues. The CDR3 DNA follows: TGTGCCAGCAGCCAAGGGTTAGTTAGGGGTGAGCAGTTCTTC. It specifies CASSQGLVRGEQFF.

This clonotype came up a few times. V gene TRBV7-2 combines with J gene TRBJ2-1; maybe TRBD1 (6 bases). This CDR3 contains 14 residues. The germline V and J ends were trimmed by 5 bases and 7 bases, with 15 bases remaining between them. Germline values: CDR1 SGHTA, CDR2 FQGNSA. CDR3 nucleotide sequence: TGTGCCAGCAGCATCGCACAGGGCCGAAATGAGCAGTTCTTC. Translation: CASSIAQGRNEQFF.

The rearrangement uses TRBV28 and TRBJ1-4; D unresolved. The germline V gene encodes CDR1 MDHEN and CDR2 SYDVKM. CDR3 length: 12 amino acids. V dropped 5 bases and J dropped 3 bases, with 4 bases sitting between them. The DNA for the CDR3 is TGTGCCAGCAGTCTGCCTAATGAAAAACTGTTTTTT. It specifies CASSLPNEKLFF.

This clonotype was found a few times. The chain has TRBV5-1 and TRBJ2-1, with 10 bases matching TRBD2. This CDR3 comprises 18 residues. Germline V gene data show CDR1 as SGHRS and CDR2 as YFSETQ. Trimming cost V 3 bases and J 1 base; bases outside gene matches: 10. CDR3: CASSSPVLAGDSYNEQFF. As DNA, the CDR3 is TGCGCCAGCAGCTCTCCAGTCCTAGCGGGAGATTCCTACAATGAGCAGTTCTTC.

This chain uses TRBV18 with TRBJ2-5; TRBD2 agrees at 11 bases. Germline V CDR1 and CDR2: KGHSH, LQKENI. The CDR3 is made up of 17 amino acids. J gave up 0 bases and V 3 bases, and 6 bases lay outside the gene matches. The CDR3 spells CASSPRTSGRNQETQYF. Here the CDR3 DNA reads TGTGCCAGCTCACCTCGGACTAGCGGGCGTAACCAAGAGACCCAGTACTTC. Full variable domain (remainder filled in from reference TRBV18 and TRBJ2-5): NAGVMQNPRHLVRRRGQEARLRCSPMKGHSHVYWYRQLPEEGLKFMVYLQKENIIDESGMPKERFSAEFPKEGPSILRIQQVVRGDSAAYFCASSPRTSGRNQETQYFGPGTRLLVL.

This chain links TRBV20-1 with TRBJ2-7; D not certain. V was pared by 1 base and J by 13 bases, with 11 bases between. Germline V CDR1 and CDR2: DFQATT, SNEGSKA (reference sequence). The CDR3 covers 10 residues. DNA of the CDR3: TGCAGTGCTAGAGTGATTGACACCTACGTC. This gives the protein CSARVIDTYV.

There are a few counts of this clonotype. V gene TRBV6-2 or TRBV6-3 combines with J gene TRBJ2-4; the D is unclear. V lost 2 bases to trimming and J lost 2 bases, with 1 base between them. The CDR3 loop spans 12 amino acids. Germline CDR1 reads MNHEY; CDR2 reads SVGEGT. The CDR3 bases are TGTGCCAGCAGTTACCCCAAAAACATTCAGTACTTC. As protein: CASSYPKNIQYF.